Listed here are 17 T cell receptor beta chains from one sample, sequenced in a study of blood T cell repertoires in COVID-19. Assay used: immunoSEQ multiplex PCR; TCRdb lists only in-frame clones, some missing. Counted here are more than 150,000 clones, approximately 88% occurring once; the ten biggest clones make up 2.5% to 3.5%. Material for sequencing was peripheral blood. The origin of the receptors is a woman between 55 and 75 years old with acute or convalescent COVID-19.

The chain joins TRBV7-2 to TRBJ2-2; a possible D gene is TRBD1 (6 bases). Deletions cut 5 bases from V and 6 bases from J, with 10 bases between. The CDR3 totals 13 residues. The V gene's germline CDR1 is SGHTA and CDR2 FQGNSA. The CDR3 reads CASSITGPGELFF. The CDR3 nucleotides are TGTGCCAGCAGCATAACAGGGCCCGGGGAGCTGTTTTTT.

This clone occurred once. The chain employs TRBV6-2 or TRBV6-3 and TRBJ1-5; possibly TRBD1 for D (5 bases). The V end lost 2 bases, the J end lost 1 base, and 9 bases lay between the germline ends. The CDR3 has 15 residues. Germline loops: CDR1 MNHEY, CDR2 SVGEGT. CDR3 loop: CASSYAGGSNQPQHF. Written as DNA, the CDR3 is TGTGCCAGCAGTTACGCCGGGGGGAGCAATCAGCCCCAGCATTTT.

CDR3 sequence: CATSEATGVVGQPQHF. For the CDR3, the DNA is TGTGCCACCAGTGAGGCTACGGGGGTGGTAGGTCAGCCCCAGCATTTT. The chain recombines TRBV24-1 with TRBJ1-5, with a tentative D call TRBD1 (5 bases). The CDR3 is made up of 16 amino acids. In germline, CDR1 is KGHDR, CDR2 SFDVKD. The ends were cut back, 4 bases at V and 6 bases at J, with 18 bases in the middle.

This clone was counted between two and nine times. The chain is built from TRBV5-1 and TRBJ2-1; TRBD2 is a possible D gene (6 bases). This CDR3 contains 16 residues. Per germline, CDR1 SGHRS and CDR2 YFSETQ. The ends were cut back, 0 bases at V and 10 bases at J, with 20 bases in the middle. The CDR3 loop reads CASSLDPRAGGQEQFF. The CDR3 DNA reads as TGCGCCAGCAGCTTGGATCCGCGGGCAGGAGGGCAGGAGCAGTTCTTC.

V and J are TRBV7-2 and TRBJ1-2; 10 nucleotides match TRBD1. This CDR3 is 15 amino acids long. V gave up 3 bases and J gave up 2 bases; unmatched junction bases: 3. Germline lookup yields CDR1 SGHTA and CDR2 FQGNSA. In nucleotides, the CDR3 is TGTGCCAGCAGCTTGGGACAGGGGATAAACTATGGCTACACCTTC. This encodes CASSLGQGINYGYTF. The whole variable domain, filled in from reference TRBV7-2 and TRBJ1-2, reads GAGVSQSPSNKVTEKGKDVELRCDPISGHTALYWYRQSLGQGLEFLIYFQGNSAPDKSGLPSDRFSAERTGGSVSTLTIQRTQQEDSAVYLCASSLGQGINYGYTFGSGTRLTVV.

This clone has a single count. The chain combines TRBV6-6 with TRBJ2-3, with D maybe TRBD2 (5 bases). Trimming removed 1 base at V and 4 bases at J, with 9 bases between. CDR3 length: 14 amino acids. Germline V gene data show CDR1 as MNHNY and CDR2 as SVGAGI (reference sequence). Written as DNA, the CDR3 is TGTGCCAGCAGTTACTGGCTAGCATCAGATACGCAGTATTTT. Protein product: CASSYWLASDTQYF.

The chain couples TRBV3-1 (or the pseudogene TRBV3-2) to TRBJ2-5, with 10 bases matching TRBD1. This CDR3 spans 17 amino acids. Germline V gene sequence: CDR1 LGHDT, CDR2 YNNKEL (reference sequence). V trimming: 3 bases; J trimming: 5 bases; junction bases outside the gene matches: 12. The CDR3 spells CASSHPWRDRGRETQYF. As DNA, the CDR3 is TGTGCCAGCAGCCATCCATGGCGAGACAGGGGGCGGGAGACCCAGTACTTC.

The chain uses TRBV10-3 and TRBJ1-3; no definite D call. This CDR3 spans 11 amino acids. CDR1 is ENHRY, CDR2 SYGVKD, per germline. Trimming removed 4 bases from V and 7 bases from J, with 5 bases in between. CDR3 sequence (DNA): TGTGCCATCAGTGGCGCGAACACCATATATTTT. As protein: CAISGANTIYF.

The rearrangement joins TRBV7-2 to TRBJ2-7; D gene uncertain. The length of the CDR3 is 13 residues. Germline assignment: CDR1 SGHTA and CDR2 FQGNSA. V lost 1 base and J 6 bases, leaving 10 bases between the germline ends. This CDR3 reads CASSLGQEGEQYF. The CDR3 DNA is TGTGCCAGCAGCTTAGGGCAGGAAGGCGAGCAGTACTTC.

The CDR3 reads CASSRGQGSGNQPQHF. The CDR3 nucleotides read TGTGCCAGCAGCCGGGGACAGGGGTCGGGCAATCAGCCCCAGCATTTT. This chain connects TRBV5-8 to TRBJ1-5, with 10 bases fitting TRBD1. Germline trimming cut 4 bases from V and 2 bases from J; bases unmatched to any gene: 6. Germline values: CDR1 SGHTS, CDR2 YDEGEE. The CDR3 runs 16 residues. Drawing the rest from reference TRBV5-8 and TRBJ1-5, the complete variable domain is EAGVTQSPTHLIKTRGQQATLRCSPISGHTSVYWYQQALGLGLQFLLWYDEGEERNRGNFPPRFSGRQFPNYSSELNVNALELEDSALYLCASSRGQGSGNQPQHFGDGTRLSIL.

The chain has TRBV6-2 or TRBV6-3 and TRBJ2-7; TRBD1 matches at 8 bases. This CDR3 is built from 16 residues. Germline CDR1 MNHEY, CDR2 SVGEGT. J lost 2 bases, V lost 2 bases, and 8 bases had no gene match. In DNA form, the CDR3 reads TGTGCCAGCAGTTACGGGGAGCAGGGGGCCCCCTACGAGCAGTACTTC. Protein: CASSYGEQGAPYEQYF.

Ten or more counts support this clone. V gene TRBV5-1 combines with J gene TRBJ2-5, with 7 bases identical to TRBD2. The V segment lost 0 bases and the J segment 2 bases; nucleotides outside the gene matches: 4. CDR3 length: 15 amino acids. Looked up from germline, CDR1 is SGHRS and CDR2 is YFSETQ. The CDR3 sequence: CASSLGAGRQETQYF. The CDR3 DNA is TGCGCCAGCAGCTTGGGAGCGGGGCGGCAAGAGACCCAGTACTTC. Supplemented by reference TRBV5-1 and TRBJ2-5, the full variable domain reads KAGVTQTPRYLIKTRGQQVTLSCSPISGHRSVSWYQQTPGQGLQFLFEYFSETQRNKGNFPGRFSGRQFSNSRSEMNVSTLELGDSALYLCASSLGAGRQETQYFGPGTRLLVL.

The gene calls are TRBV19 and TRBJ1-6; 10 nucleotides agree with TRBD1. Germline-derived CDR1 and CDR2 are LNHDA and SQIVND (reference sequence). The length of the CDR3 is 15 residues. V lost 3 bases, J lost 9 bases, and 5 bases stayed unmatched. CDR3 DNA sequence: TGTGCCAGTAGTATCTGGACAGGGGGAACTTCACCCCTCCACTTT. It yields the protein CASSIWTGGTSPLHF.

The rearrangement uses TRBV5-1 and TRBJ2-5; a weak D match, TRBD2 (5 bases). V lost 5 bases and J 2 bases, leaving 10 bases between the germline ends. The CDR3 totals 13 residues. Germline loops: CDR1 SGHRS, CDR2 YFSETQ. CDR3 residues: CASRLTGQETQYF. In DNA, the CDR3 is TGCGCCAGCAGGTTGACGGGACAAGAGACCCAGTACTTC.

The gene calls are TRBV15 and TRBJ1-2, with D unresolved. Per the germline V gene, CDR1 is LNHNV and CDR2 is YYDKDF (reference sequence). The CDR3 runs to 16 residues. Trimming shortened V by 1 base and J by 2 bases, and 14 bases separated the two germline ends. DNA for the CDR3: TGTGCCACCAGCAGAGCCGGCGGGGTGGGGAACTATGGCTACACCTTC. Residues: CATSRAGGVGNYGYTF.

This clone was seen only a few times. This sequence joins TRBV6-2 or TRBV6-3 and TRBJ1-5, with D uncertain. CDR1 MNHEY and CDR2 SVGEGT come from the germline V gene. V dropped 2 bases and J dropped 0 bases, with 8 bases sitting between them. The CDR3 length is 15 residues. CDR3 DNA sequence: TGTGCCAGCAGTTACGGGCAGGTTAGCAATCAGCCCCAGCATTTT. It is translated as CASSYGQVSNQPQHF.

A few counts support this clone. The chain has TRBV14 and TRBJ1-3; D gene uncertain. V gave up 10 bases and J gave up 2 bases, with 6 bases separating them. Looked up from germline, CDR1 is SGHDN and CDR2 is FVKESK. This CDR3 is 11 amino acids long. As DNA, the CDR3 is TGTGCCATCTCGGCTGGAAACACCATATATTTT. Amino acid sequence: CAISAGNTIYF.